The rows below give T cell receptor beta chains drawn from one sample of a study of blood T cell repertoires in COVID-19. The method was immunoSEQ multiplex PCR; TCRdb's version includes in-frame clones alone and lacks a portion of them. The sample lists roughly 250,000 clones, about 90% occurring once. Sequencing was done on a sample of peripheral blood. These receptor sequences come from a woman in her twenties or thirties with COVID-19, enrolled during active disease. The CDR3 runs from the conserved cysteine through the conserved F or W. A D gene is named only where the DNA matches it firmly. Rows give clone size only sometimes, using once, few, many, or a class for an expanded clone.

CDR3 DNA: TGTGCCAGCAGGGGGGACAGCGGTGCCTACGAGCAGTACTTC
CDR3 protein: CASRGDSGAYEQYF
D gene: TRBD1
V gene: TRBV11-2
J gene: TRBJ2-7
clone size: .

CDR3 DNA: TGTGCCAGCAGTCCCTCCGGCAGGGGCATTAACTATGGCTACACCTTC
CDR3 protein: CASSPSGRGINYGYTF
D gene: .
V gene: TRBV28
J gene: TRBJ1-2
clone size: .

CDR3 DNA: TGCGCCAGCAGTGACCGGGGTATTGAAAAACTGTTTTTT
CDR3 protein: CASSDRGIEKLFF
D gene: .
V gene: TRBV10-1
J gene: TRBJ1-4
clone size: .

CDR3 DNA: TGCGCCAGCAGCTTTCGGACAGGGAGGGATGGCTACACCTTC
CDR3 protein: CASSFRTGRDGYTF
D gene: TRBD1
V gene: TRBV5-1
J gene: TRBJ1-2
clone size: .

CDR3 DNA: TGTGCCAGCAGCCAAGATTTCGGAGATACGCAGTATTTT
CDR3 protein: CASSQDFGDTQYF
D gene: .
V gene: TRBV14
J gene: TRBJ2-3
clone size: .

CDR3 DNA: TGTGCCAGCAGTGAAGCTAGCGGGGGGCGATATACGCAGTATTTT
CDR3 protein: CASSEASGGRYTQYF
D gene: TRBD2
V gene: TRBV6-1
J gene: TRBJ2-3
clone size: .

CDR3 DNA: TGTGCCAGCAGGGGACAGGGTAGGCCTAGTGGCTACACCTTC
CDR3 protein: CASRGQGRPSGYTF
D gene: TRBD1
V gene: TRBV2
J gene: TRBJ1-2
clone size: .

CDR3 DNA: TGTGCCAGCAGCGGGGGGACGAACACCGGGGAGCTGTTTTTT
CDR3 protein: CASSGGTNTGELFF
D gene: .
V gene: TRBV7-9
J gene: TRBJ2-2
clone size: .

CDR3 DNA: TGTGCCAGCAGGCGACAAGTGGGCGAGCAGTACTTC
CDR3 protein: CASRRQVGEQYF
D gene: .
V gene: TRBV5-6
J gene: TRBJ2-7
clone size: .

CDR3 DNA: TGTGCCAGCTCCCGACAGTACACTGAAGCTTTCTTT
CDR3 protein: CASSRQYTEAFF
D gene: .
V gene: TRBV18
J gene: TRBJ1-1
clone size: .

CDR3 DNA: TGTGCCAGCAGTACGACTAGGGGAGGAGTGGCTTTCTTT
CDR3 protein: CASSTTRGGVAFF
D gene: .
V gene: TRBV28
J gene: TRBJ1-1
clone size: once

CDR3 DNA: TGTGCCAGCAGCCACCTCCCGGGACTAGCGGGGTACGGGGGACAGTTCTTC
CDR3 protein: CASSHLPGLAGYGGQFF
D gene: TRBD2
V gene: TRBV4-2
J gene: TRBJ2-1
clone size: .

CDR3 DNA: TGTGCCAGTAGTTGGGGGGTCAATGAGCAGTTCTTC
CDR3 protein: CASSWGVNEQFF
D gene: .
V gene: TRBV19
J gene: TRBJ2-1
clone size: .

CDR3 DNA: TGTGCCAGCAGCTTAGCGCGAACTTCACCCCTCCACTTT
CDR3 protein: CASSLARTSPLHF
D gene: .
V gene: TRBV7-2
J gene: TRBJ1-6
clone size: .

CDR3 DNA: TGTGCCAGCAGTGAATCATTGTTCGGTCAGCCCCAGCATTTT
CDR3 protein: CASSESLFGQPQHF
D gene: .
V gene: TRBV6-1
J gene: TRBJ1-5
clone size: .

CDR3 DNA: TGTGCCAGCAGTTACCGGACAGGAGAACTGTTTGGCTACACCTTC
CDR3 protein: CASSYRTGELFGYTF
D gene: TRBD1
V gene: TRBV6-6
J gene: TRBJ1-2
clone size: .

CDR3 DNA: TGTGCCAGCTCACCCCAAGGAGGAAGTAACACTGAAGCTTTCTTT
CDR3 protein: CASSPQGGSNTEAFF
D gene: .
V gene: TRBV18
J gene: TRBJ1-1
clone size: few

CDR3 DNA: TGTGCCAGTAGTTCCACCGGGACACAACAAGAGACCCAGTACTTC
CDR3 protein: CASSSTGTQQETQYF
D gene: .
V gene: TRBV19
J gene: TRBJ2-5
clone size: .

CDR3 DNA: TGCGCCAGCAGCTTGAGGTCTCCAACAGAATTAAATAATTCACCCCTCCACTTT
CDR3 protein: CASSLRSPTELNNSPLHF
D gene: .
V gene: TRBV5-1
J gene: TRBJ1-6
clone size: once

CDR3 DNA: TGTGCCTGGAGAGTAGGGACTAGCTGGGAGACCCAGTACTTC
CDR3 protein: CAWRVGTSWETQYF
D gene: TRBD2
V gene: TRBV30
J gene: TRBJ2-5
clone size: .

CDR3 DNA: TGTGCCAGCGTTAAATACAATGAGCAGTTCTTC
CDR3 protein: CASVKYNEQFF
D gene: .
V gene: TRBV27
J gene: TRBJ2-1
clone size: .

CDR3 DNA: TGTGCCAGCAGTTCTAGTGGACACTTCTCTGGAAACACCATATATTTT
CDR3 protein: CASSSSGHFSGNTIYF
D gene: .
V gene: TRBV28
J gene: TRBJ1-3
clone size: .

CDR3 DNA: TGTGCCAGCAGTACGGCGGGTCGGAGGGGCTCCTCCACAGATACGCAGTATTTT
CDR3 protein: CASSTAGRRGSSTDTQYF
D gene: .
V gene: TRBV27
J gene: TRBJ2-3
clone size: .

CDR3 DNA: TGTGCCAGCAGCCCACCGGTAGCAGGGGCCTACGAGCAGTACTTC
CDR3 protein: CASSPPVAGAYEQYF
D gene: .
V gene: TRBV5-5
J gene: TRBJ2-7
clone size: .

CDR3 DNA: TGTGCCAGCAGCCAAGTCCTCTCCTACGAGCAGTACTTC
CDR3 protein: CASSQVLSYEQYF
D gene: .
V gene: TRBV3-1/TRBV3-2
J gene: TRBJ2-7
clone size: once

CDR3 DNA: TGTGCCAGCCGGCTCCGGGGCTATGGCTACACCTTC
CDR3 protein: CASRLRGYGYTF
D gene: .
V gene: TRBV12-3/TRBV12-4
J gene: TRBJ1-2
clone size: few

CDR3 DNA: TGTGCCAGCAGCTTGCGACTAGCGGGGGGACGGGGTTTACACAATGAGCAGTTCTTC
CDR3 protein: CASSLRLAGGRGLHNEQFF
D gene: TRBD2
V gene: TRBV5-6
J gene: TRBJ2-1
clone size: .

CDR3 DNA: TGTGCCAGCAGCCAGGACAGGGGGCCCCCTGAAGCTTTCTTT
CDR3 protein: CASSQDRGPPEAFF
D gene: TRBD1
V gene: TRBV5-4
J gene: TRBJ1-1
clone size: .

CDR3 DNA: TGTGCCAGTAGTATTAGTCCGCGCACTGAAGCTTTCTTT
CDR3 protein: CASSISPRTEAFF
D gene: .
V gene: TRBV19
J gene: TRBJ1-1
clone size: .

CDR3 DNA: TGTGCCAGCAGTTCAGTTAGCAATCAGCCCCAGCATTTT
CDR3 protein: CASSSVSNQPQHF
D gene: .
V gene: TRBV12-3/TRBV12-4
J gene: TRBJ1-5
clone size: .

CDR3 DNA: TGTGCCACCAGCAGAGGAGGAAACAATCAGCCCCAGCATTTT
CDR3 protein: CATSRGGNNQPQHF
D gene: .
V gene: TRBV15
J gene: TRBJ1-5
clone size: .

CDR3 DNA: TGCAGCGTTGGGCAGGGGAGGGCCGAAGCTTTCTTT
CDR3 protein: CSVGQGRAEAFF
D gene: .
V gene: TRBV29-1
J gene: TRBJ1-1
clone size: .